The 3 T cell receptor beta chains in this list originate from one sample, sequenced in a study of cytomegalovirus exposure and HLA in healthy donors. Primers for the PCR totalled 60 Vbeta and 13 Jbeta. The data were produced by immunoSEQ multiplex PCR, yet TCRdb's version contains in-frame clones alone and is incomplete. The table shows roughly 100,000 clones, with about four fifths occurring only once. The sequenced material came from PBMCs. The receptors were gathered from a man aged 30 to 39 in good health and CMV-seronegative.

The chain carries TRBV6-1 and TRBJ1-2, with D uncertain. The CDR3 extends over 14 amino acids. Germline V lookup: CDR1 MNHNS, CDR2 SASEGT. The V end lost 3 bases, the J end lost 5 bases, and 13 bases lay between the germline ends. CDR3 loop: CASSDTTITYGYTF. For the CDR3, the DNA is TGTGCCAGCAGTGACACAACTATAACATATGGCTACACCTTC.

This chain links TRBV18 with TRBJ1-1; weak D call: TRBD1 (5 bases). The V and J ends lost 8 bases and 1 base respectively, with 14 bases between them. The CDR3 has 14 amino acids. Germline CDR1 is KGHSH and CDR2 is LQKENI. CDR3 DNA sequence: TGTGCCAGCAAGGCGAGCCAGGGGAACACTGAAGCTTTCTTT. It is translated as CASKASQGNTEAFF.

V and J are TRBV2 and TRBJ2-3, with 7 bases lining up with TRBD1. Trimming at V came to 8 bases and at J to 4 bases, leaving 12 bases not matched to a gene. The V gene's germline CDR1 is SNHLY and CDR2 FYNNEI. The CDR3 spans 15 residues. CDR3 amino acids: CASGGYRGMADTQYF. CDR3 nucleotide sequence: TGTGCCAGCGGGGGTTACAGGGGCATGGCAGATACGCAGTATTTT.